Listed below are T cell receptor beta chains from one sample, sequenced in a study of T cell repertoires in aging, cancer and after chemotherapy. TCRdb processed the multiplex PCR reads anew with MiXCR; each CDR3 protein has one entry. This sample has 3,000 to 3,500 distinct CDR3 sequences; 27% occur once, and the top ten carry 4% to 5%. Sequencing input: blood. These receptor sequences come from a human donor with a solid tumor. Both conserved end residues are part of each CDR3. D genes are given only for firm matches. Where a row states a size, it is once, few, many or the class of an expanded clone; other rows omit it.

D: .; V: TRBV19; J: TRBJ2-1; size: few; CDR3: CASSIDRIGATYNEQFF; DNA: TGTGCCAGTAGTATAGATCGGATCGGGGCAACCTACAATGAGCAGTTCTTC
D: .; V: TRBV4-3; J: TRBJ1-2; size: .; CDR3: CASSQTDANYGYTF; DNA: TGTGCCAGCAGCCAAACAGACGCTAACTATGGCTACACCTTC
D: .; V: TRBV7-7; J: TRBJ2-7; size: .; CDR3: CASSHGLGYKQYF; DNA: TGTGCTAGCAGCCATGGTCTAGGGTACAAGCAGTACTTC
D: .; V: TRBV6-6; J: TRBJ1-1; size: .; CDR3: CASSSRRGRDTEAFF; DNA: TGTGCCAGCAGTTCCCGACGGGGGAGAGACACTGAAGCTTTCTTT
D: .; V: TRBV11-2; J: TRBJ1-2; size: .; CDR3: CASTDTRNGYTF; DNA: TGTGCCAGCACTGACACGCGAAATGGCTACACCTTC
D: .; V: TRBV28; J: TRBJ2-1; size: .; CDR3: CASSLRYSYSYNEQFF; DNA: TGTGCCAGCAGTTTGCGATACAGTTATTCCTACAATGAGCAGTTCTTC
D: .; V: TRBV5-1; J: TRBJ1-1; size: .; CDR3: CASSNRSPNTEAFF; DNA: TGCGCCAGCAGCAACAGATCACCTAACACTGAAGCTTTCTTT
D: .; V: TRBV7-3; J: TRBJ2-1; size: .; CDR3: CASSLIGGRPTQLGEQFF; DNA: TGTGCCAGCAGCTTAATTGGTGGCCGGCCTACGCAGTTGGGTGAGCAGTTCTTC
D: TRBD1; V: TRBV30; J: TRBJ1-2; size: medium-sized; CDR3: CACGTGIKYGYTF; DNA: TGTGCCTGCGGGACAGGGATTAAATATGGCTACACCTTC
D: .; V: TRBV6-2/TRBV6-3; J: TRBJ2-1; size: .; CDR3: CASSDKGQAYNEQFF; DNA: TGTGCCAGCAGTGACAAGGGACAAGCCTACAATGAGCAGTTCTTC
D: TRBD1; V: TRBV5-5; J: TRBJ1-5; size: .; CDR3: CASSGGTGWVQPQHF; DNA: TGTGCCAGCAGCGGCGGGACAGGGTGGGTTCAGCCCCAGCATTTT
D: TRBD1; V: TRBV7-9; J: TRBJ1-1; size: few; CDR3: CASSPRRQGARNTEAFF; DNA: TGTGCCAGCAGCCCCAGGCGACAGGGGGCTAGGAACACTGAAGCTTTCTTT
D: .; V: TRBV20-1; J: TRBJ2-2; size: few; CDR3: CSARRVGTGELFF; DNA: TGCAGTGCTAGGCGGGTTGGCACCGGGGAGCTGTTTTTT
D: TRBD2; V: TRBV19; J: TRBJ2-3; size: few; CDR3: CASSTSGSTDTQYF; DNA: TGTGCCAGTTCGACTAGCGGTAGCACAGATACGCAGTATTTT
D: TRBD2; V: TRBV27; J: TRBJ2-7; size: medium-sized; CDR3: CASSRTSGAYEQYF; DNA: TGTGCCAGCAGTCGGACTAGCGGTGCCTACGAGCAGTACTTC
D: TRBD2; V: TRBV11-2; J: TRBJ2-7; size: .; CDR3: CASSGPGLAAHRPYEQYF; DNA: TGTGCCAGCAGCGGACCGGGACTAGCGGCCCATCGACCGTACGAGCAGTACTTC
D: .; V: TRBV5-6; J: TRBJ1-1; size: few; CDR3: CASSPLGEGGTEAFF; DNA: TGTGCCAGCAGCCCTCTCGGCGAGGGCGGGACTGAAGCTTTCTTT
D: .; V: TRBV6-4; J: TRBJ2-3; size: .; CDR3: CASSETTQGGDTQYF; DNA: TGTGCCAGCAGTGAGACTACCCAAGGGGGAGATACGCAGTATTTT
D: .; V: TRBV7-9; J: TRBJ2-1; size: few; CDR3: CASTEWGSSSYNEQFF; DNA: TGTGCCAGCACCGAATGGGGTTCGAGCTCCTACAATGAGCAGTTCTTC
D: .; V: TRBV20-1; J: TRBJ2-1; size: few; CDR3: CSASLLARFHNEQFF; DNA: TGCAGTGCTTCACTGCTAGCCCGTTTCCACAATGAGCAGTTCTTC
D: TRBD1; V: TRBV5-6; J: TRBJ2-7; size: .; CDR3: CASSEGQGIYEQYF; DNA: TGTGCCAGCAGCGAGGGACAGGGGATATACGAGCAGTACTTC
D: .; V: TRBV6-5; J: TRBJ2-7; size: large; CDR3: CASSYSVGGPSYEQYF; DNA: TGTGCCAGCAGTTACTCGGTAGGCGGGCCGTCCTACGAGCAGTACTTC
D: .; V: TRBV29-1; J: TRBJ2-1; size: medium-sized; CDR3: CSVEHRNEQFF; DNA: TGCAGCGTTGAACACCGCAATGAGCAGTTCTTC
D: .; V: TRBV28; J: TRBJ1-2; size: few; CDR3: CASSFEGVGGNLNGYTF; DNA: TGTGCCAGCAGTTTTGAGGGCGTGGGGGGGAATCTTAATGGCTACACCTTC
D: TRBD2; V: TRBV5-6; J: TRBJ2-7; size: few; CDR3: CASSSPGLAEYEQYF; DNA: TGTGCCAGCAGCTCTCCGGGACTAGCGGAGTACGAGCAGTACTTC
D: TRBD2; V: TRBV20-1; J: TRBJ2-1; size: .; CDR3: CSAREGLTYNEQFF; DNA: TGCAGTGCTAGAGAGGGACTAACCTACAATGAGCAGTTCTTC
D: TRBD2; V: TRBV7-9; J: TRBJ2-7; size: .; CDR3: CASSYVGGGSYEQYF; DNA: TGTGCCAGCAGCTACGTCGGGGGGGGCTCCTACGAGCAGTACTTC
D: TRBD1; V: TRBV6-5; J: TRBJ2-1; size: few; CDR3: CASSSGGLRNEQFF; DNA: TGTGCCAGCAGTTCAGGGGGCTTGAGAAATGAGCAGTTCTTC
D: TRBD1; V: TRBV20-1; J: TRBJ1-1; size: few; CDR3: CSAKMGQGNTEAFF; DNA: TGCAGTGCTAAGATGGGACAGGGGAACACTGAAGCTTTCTTT
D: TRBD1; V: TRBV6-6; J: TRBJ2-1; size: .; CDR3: CASSWTGNVNEQFF; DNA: TGTGCCAGCAGTTGGACAGGGAACGTCAATGAGCAGTTCTTC
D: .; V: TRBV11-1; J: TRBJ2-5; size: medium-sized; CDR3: CASSYRTARETQYF; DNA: TGTGCCAGCAGCTATAGGACAGCGCGAGAGACCCAGTACTTC
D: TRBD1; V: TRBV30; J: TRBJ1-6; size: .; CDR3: CAWSVGQGAGNSPLHF; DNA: TGTGCCTGGAGTGTGGGACAGGGGGCGGGTAATTCACCCCTCCACTTT
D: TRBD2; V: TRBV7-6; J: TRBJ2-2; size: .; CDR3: CASSSGLAGGRRLEELFF; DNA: TGTGCCAGCAGCTCGGGACTAGCGGGGGGGCGACGGCTGGAGGAGCTGTTTTTT
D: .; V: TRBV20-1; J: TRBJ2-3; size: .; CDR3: CSARMGGGWTDTQYF; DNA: TGCAGTGCTAGAATGGGGGGAGGTTGGACAGATACGCAGTATTTT
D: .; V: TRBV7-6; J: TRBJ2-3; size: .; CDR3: CASSLPGATQYF; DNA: TGTGCCAGCAGTCTCCCAGGAGCGACGCAGTATTTT
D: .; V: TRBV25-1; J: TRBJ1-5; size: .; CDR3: CASSDSGKHSNQPQHF; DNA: TGTGCCAGCAGTGACTCGGGAAAACATAGCAATCAGCCCCAGCATTTT
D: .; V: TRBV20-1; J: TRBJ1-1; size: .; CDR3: CSARTKGNGRGTEAFF; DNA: TGCAGTGCTAGAACAAAAGGGAATGGGCGCGGCACTGAAGCTTTCTTT
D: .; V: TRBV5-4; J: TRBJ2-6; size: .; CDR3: CASSSGHPGANVLTF; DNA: TGTGCCAGCAGTTCTGGACATCCTGGGGCCAACGTCCTGACTTTC
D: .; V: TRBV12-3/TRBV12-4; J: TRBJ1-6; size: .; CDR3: CASSPASSPLHF; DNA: TGTGCCAGCAGTCCCGCAAGCTCACCCCTCCACTTT
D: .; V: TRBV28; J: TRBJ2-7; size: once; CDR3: CASKTPWESESTYEQYF; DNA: TGTGCCAGCAAAACCCCATGGGAGAGCGAGAGCACCTACGAGCAGTACTTC
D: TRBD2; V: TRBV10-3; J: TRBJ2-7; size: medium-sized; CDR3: CAISATSGSYEQYF; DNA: TGTGCCATCAGCGCGACTAGCGGATCCTACGAGCAGTACTTC
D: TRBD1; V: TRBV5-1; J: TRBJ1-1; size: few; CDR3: CASRPGTEMNTEAFF; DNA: TGCGCCAGCAGACCCGGGACAGAGATGAACACTGAAGCTTTCTTT
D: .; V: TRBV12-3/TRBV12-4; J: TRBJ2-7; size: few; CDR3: CASSFSGSEQYF; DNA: TGTGCCAGCAGTTTTTCGGGATCCGAGCAGTACTTC
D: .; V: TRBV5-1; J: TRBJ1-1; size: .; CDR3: CASAPDPGGVTF; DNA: TGCGCCAGCGCCCCGGACCCTGGGGGAGTCACCTTT
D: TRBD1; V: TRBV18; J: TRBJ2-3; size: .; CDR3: CASSPWDRGTDTQYF; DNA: TGTGCCAGCTCACCATGGGACAGGGGCACAGATACGCAGTATTTT
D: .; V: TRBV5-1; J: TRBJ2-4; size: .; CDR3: CASSWGPRDAKNIQYF; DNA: TGCGCCAGCAGCTGGGGGCCAAGGGATGCCAAAAACATTCAGTACTTC
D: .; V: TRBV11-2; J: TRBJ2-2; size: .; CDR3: CASGGAVGELFF; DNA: TGTGCCAGCGGGGGGGCTGTCGGGGAGCTGTTTTTT
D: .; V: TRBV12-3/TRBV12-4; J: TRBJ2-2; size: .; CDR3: CASSIAGNTGELFF; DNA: TGTGCCAGCAGTATCGCGGGGAACACCGGGGAGCTGTTTTTT
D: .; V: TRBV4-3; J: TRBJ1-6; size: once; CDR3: CASSQVPGQNSPLHF; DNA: TGCGCCAGCAGCCAAGTTCCAGGCCAGAATTCACCCCTCCACTTT
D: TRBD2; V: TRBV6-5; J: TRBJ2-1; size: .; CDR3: CASSPLPTGGDEQFF; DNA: TGTGCCAGCAGTCCATTGCCCACGGGGGGGGATGAGCAGTTCTTC
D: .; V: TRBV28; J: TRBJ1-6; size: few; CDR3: CASSELTAQSSPLHF; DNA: TGTGCCAGCAGCGAACTGACAGCCCAGAGTTCACCCCTCCACTTT
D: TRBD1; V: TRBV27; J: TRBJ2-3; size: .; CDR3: CASGEETGIDTQYF; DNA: TGTGCCAGCGGAGAGGAGACAGGGATCGATACGCAGTATTTT
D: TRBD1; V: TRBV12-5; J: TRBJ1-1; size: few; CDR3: CASQTGVLTEAFF; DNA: TGTGCTAGCCAGACAGGGGTTCTAACTGAAGCTTTCTTT
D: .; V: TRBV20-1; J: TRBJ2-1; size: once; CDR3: CSARDHQVHSSNNEQFF; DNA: TGCAGTGCTAGAGATCATCAAGTACATTCGAGCAACAATGAGCAGTTCTTC
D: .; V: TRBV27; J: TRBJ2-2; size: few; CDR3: CASSRVQGYAGELFF; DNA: TGTGCCAGCAGTCGTGTACAGGGCTATGCGGGGGAGCTGTTTTTT
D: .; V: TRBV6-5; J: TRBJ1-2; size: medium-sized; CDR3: CASSSTGSYGYTF; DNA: TGTGCCAGCAGCTCAACAGGGTCCTATGGCTACACCTTC
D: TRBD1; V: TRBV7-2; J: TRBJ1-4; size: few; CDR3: CASSLGDRDDEKLFF; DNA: TGTGCCAGCAGCTTAGGAGACAGGGATGATGAAAAACTGTTTTTT
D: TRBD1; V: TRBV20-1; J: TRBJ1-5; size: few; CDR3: CSARTGHNQPQHF; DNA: TGCAGTGCGAGGACAGGTCACAATCAGCCCCAGCATTTT